These T cell receptor beta chains were read from a single sample in a study of cytomegalovirus exposure and HLA in healthy donors. The data were produced by immunoSEQ multiplex PCR, yet TCRdb's version contains in-frame clones alone and is incomplete. The sample contains 140,000 to 150,000 clones, approximately 90% of which appear only once. Material for sequencing was PBMCs. The receptors derive from a man aged 18 to 29 in good health and CMV-seropositive. CDR3s include the opening cysteine and the closing phenylalanine or tryptophan. The D gene is left open where the match is weak. Size is omitted from some rows. Given values are once, few, many or a class for expanded clones.

j_gene: TRBJ1-1; abundance: -; d_gene: -; v_gene: TRBV5-4; CDR3nt: TGTGCCAGCAGCTTGCGTACAGGGAACACTGAAGCTTTCTTT; CDR3aa: CASSLRTGNTEAFF
j_gene: TRBJ2-1; abundance: -; d_gene: -; v_gene: TRBV7-9; CDR3nt: TGTGCCAGCAGCGACCCATTTGGGGGGAAAACCTACAATGAGCAGTTCTTC; CDR3aa: CASSDPFGGKTYNEQFF
j_gene: TRBJ2-5; abundance: -; d_gene: -; v_gene: TRBV2; CDR3nt: TGTGCCAGCAGTCCTCCGGGAGCGGACCAAGAGACCCAGTACTTC; CDR3aa: CASSPPGADQETQYF
j_gene: TRBJ2-7; abundance: once; d_gene: TRBD1; v_gene: TRBV6-5; CDR3nt: TGTGCCAGCAGTGCCGGGACAGGGATATACGAGCAGTACTTC; CDR3aa: CASSAGTGIYEQYF
j_gene: TRBJ1-2; abundance: few; d_gene: TRBD1; v_gene: TRBV5-6; CDR3nt: TGTGCCAGCAGCTTGTCAAGGACAGGGTATGGCTACACCTTC; CDR3aa: CASSLSRTGYGYTF
j_gene: TRBJ2-7; abundance: -; d_gene: TRBD1; v_gene: TRBV2; CDR3nt: TGTGCCAGCAGTGAAGTGGGGACAGGGGTGGCCTACGAGCAGTACTTC; CDR3aa: CASSEVGTGVAYEQYF
j_gene: TRBJ2-1; abundance: -; d_gene: TRBD1; v_gene: TRBV2; CDR3nt: TGTGCCAGCGAGCCGACAGGGACAGGATACAATGAGCAGTTCTTC; CDR3aa: CASEPTGTGYNEQFF
j_gene: TRBJ1-1; abundance: -; d_gene: -; v_gene: TRBV7-6; CDR3nt: TGTGCCAGCAGTCCACAGGGTGTGAACACTGAAGCTTTCTTT; CDR3aa: CASSPQGVNTEAFF
j_gene: TRBJ1-3; abundance: once; d_gene: -; v_gene: TRBV5-4; CDR3nt: TGTGCCAGCAGCTTGAGGGGGGGAAACACCATATATTTT; CDR3aa: CASSLRGGNTIYF
j_gene: TRBJ1-3; abundance: -; d_gene: TRBD1; v_gene: TRBV7-9; CDR3nt: TGTGCCAGCAGCTTATCGCGGCCAGGGGGTTTCTCTGGAAACACCATATATTTT; CDR3aa: CASSLSRPGGFSGNTIYF
j_gene: TRBJ1-5; abundance: -; d_gene: -; v_gene: TRBV6-6; CDR3nt: TGTGCCAGCCGGCTAACAGAGCAGCCCCAGCATTTT; CDR3aa: CASRLTEQPQHF
j_gene: TRBJ1-3; abundance: -; d_gene: -; v_gene: TRBV7-2; CDR3nt: TGTGCCAGCAGCTCGACAGGACTCGGAAACACCATATATTTT; CDR3aa: CASSSTGLGNTIYF
j_gene: TRBJ2-7; abundance: -; d_gene: TRBD1; v_gene: TRBV6-5; CDR3nt: TGTGCCAGCACGAGGACAGGGGGCTACGAGCAGTACTTC; CDR3aa: CASTRTGGYEQYF
j_gene: TRBJ2-1; abundance: once; d_gene: TRBD2; v_gene: TRBV5-1; CDR3nt: TGCGCCAGCAGCTTAATACTAGCGGGGGAGGGGGATGAGCAGTTCTTC; CDR3aa: CASSLILAGEGDEQFF
j_gene: TRBJ1-1; abundance: -; d_gene: -; v_gene: TRBV7-9; CDR3nt: TGTGCCAGCAGCCTCGGGGGGTCGAACACTGAAGCTTTCTTT; CDR3aa: CASSLGGSNTEAFF
j_gene: TRBJ1-5; abundance: -; d_gene: -; v_gene: TRBV4-2; CDR3nt: TGTGCCAGCAGCCAAGACCGGGGAAATCAGCCCCAGCATTTT; CDR3aa: CASSQDRGNQPQHF
j_gene: TRBJ1-2; abundance: once; d_gene: TRBD1; v_gene: TRBV7-2; CDR3nt: TGTGCCAGCAGCTTAGGATGGACAGGGAATTATGGCTACACCTTC; CDR3aa: CASSLGWTGNYGYTF
j_gene: TRBJ1-1; abundance: once; d_gene: -; v_gene: TRBV4-1; CDR3nt: TGCGCCAGCAGCCAAGAGGGGGCGATGAACACTGAAGCTTTCTTT; CDR3aa: CASSQEGAMNTEAFF
j_gene: TRBJ2-7; abundance: -; d_gene: -; v_gene: TRBV6-5; CDR3nt: TGTGCCAGCAGCGACGGACCGAGGGAGTACTTC; CDR3aa: CASSDGPREYF
j_gene: TRBJ2-1; abundance: -; d_gene: -; v_gene: TRBV6-1; CDR3nt: TGTGCCAGCAGTGGGATCGGGGTCCACCTGAGCTCCTACAATGAGCAGTTCTTC; CDR3aa: CASSGIGVHLSSYNEQFF
j_gene: TRBJ2-5; abundance: -; d_gene: -; v_gene: TRBV10-3; CDR3nt: TGTGCCATCAGTAGGGGTGGGGAGACCCAGTACTTC; CDR3aa: CAISRGGETQYF
j_gene: TRBJ1-5; abundance: -; d_gene: TRBD1; v_gene: TRBV28; CDR3nt: TGTGCCAGCAGGATACAGGGACAGGGTCCTCAGCCCCAGCATTTT; CDR3aa: CASRIQGQGPQPQHF
j_gene: TRBJ1-2; abundance: -; d_gene: -; v_gene: TRBV6-5; CDR3nt: TGTGCCAGCAGTTACGGGGCGGTTATCTCAAATGGCTACACCTTC; CDR3aa: CASSYGAVISNGYTF
j_gene: TRBJ2-2; abundance: -; d_gene: -; v_gene: TRBV11-1; CDR3nt: TGTGCCAGCAGCTCCTCGAACACCGGGGAGCTGTTTTTT; CDR3aa: CASSSSNTGELFF
j_gene: TRBJ1-2; abundance: -; d_gene: -; v_gene: TRBV6-6; CDR3nt: TGTGCCAGCAGTCTTCATACAGGTCCAACCTCCTATGGCTACACCTTC; CDR3aa: CASSLHTGPTSYGYTF
j_gene: TRBJ2-3; abundance: -; d_gene: -; v_gene: TRBV27; CDR3nt: TGTGCCAGCAATCTTCATGGGGCGGGCACAGATACGCAGTATTTT; CDR3aa: CASNLHGAGTDTQYF
j_gene: TRBJ1-4; abundance: -; d_gene: TRBD1; v_gene: TRBV5-6; CDR3nt: TGTGCCAGCAGCTTTTCAGGGGGCCCTGATGAAAAACTGTTTTTT; CDR3aa: CASSFSGGPDEKLFF
j_gene: TRBJ1-5; abundance: -; d_gene: -; v_gene: TRBV30; CDR3nt: TGTGCCTGGGGGGGGAGAGGACAGCCCCAGCATTTT; CDR3aa: CAWGGRGQPQHF
j_gene: TRBJ2-1; abundance: -; d_gene: -; v_gene: TRBV27; CDR3nt: TGTGCCAGCAGTTTGACTGGCGGATTTTACAATGAGCAGTTCTTC; CDR3aa: CASSLTGGFYNEQFF
j_gene: TRBJ2-1; abundance: large; d_gene: TRBD2; v_gene: TRBV2; CDR3nt: TGTGCCAGCAGTGTGGGGGAGGGCCCAATCAAGAATGAGCAGTTCTTC; CDR3aa: CASSVGEGPIKNEQFF
j_gene: TRBJ2-7; abundance: few; d_gene: TRBD2; v_gene: TRBV11-3; CDR3nt: TGTGCCAGCAGCTTAGAGGGGGGGTCCGAGCAGTACTTC; CDR3aa: CASSLEGGSEQYF
j_gene: TRBJ1-5; abundance: -; d_gene: TRBD1; v_gene: TRBV5-5; CDR3nt: TGTGCCAGCAGCCTGACAGGGGATCAGCCCCAGCATTTT; CDR3aa: CASSLTGDQPQHF
j_gene: TRBJ2-7; abundance: once; d_gene: TRBD2; v_gene: TRBV2; CDR3nt: TGTGCCAGCAGTGAATTAACACTAGCGGGCCCCTACGAGCAGTACTTC; CDR3aa: CASSELTLAGPYEQYF
j_gene: TRBJ2-7; abundance: -; d_gene: TRBD2; v_gene: TRBV6-5; CDR3nt: TGTGCCAGCAGTTACAGCGGGACTAGCGGGAAAAACGAGCAGTACTTC; CDR3aa: CASSYSGTSGKNEQYF
j_gene: TRBJ1-1; abundance: -; d_gene: -; v_gene: TRBV5-6; CDR3nt: TGTGCCAGCAGCTTGGTTTACAGGGTGGGCACTGAAGCTTTCTTT; CDR3aa: CASSLVYRVGTEAFF
j_gene: TRBJ2-6; abundance: -; d_gene: -; v_gene: TRBV28; CDR3nt: TGTGCCAGCAGTTCCGGGTTTACCCTCTCTGGGGCCAACGTCCTGACTTTC; CDR3aa: CASSSGFTLSGANVLTF